These T cell receptor beta chains were read from a single sample in a study of blood T cell repertoires in COVID-19. Assay: immunoSEQ multiplex PCR; the TCRdb copy retains only in-frame clones and omits some. This sample has around 280,000 clones; about 83% occur once, and the top ten carry roughly 6.3%. Sequenced material: PBMCs or T cells enriched from blood (not recorded which). The receptors here all came from a woman in her thirties or forties who had recovered from COVID-19. The CDR3 runs from the conserved cysteine through the conserved F or W. The order of the fields is CDR3 length, D gene, V gene, clone size, J gene, CDR3 DNA, CDR3 protein. A D gene is named only where the DNA matches it firmly. For some rows the clone size is stated as once, few or many, or as a class when expanded; others skip it.

CDR3 length: 13; D gene: -; V gene: TRBV7-2; clone size: -; J gene: TRBJ1-5; CDR3 DNA: TGTGCCAGCAGCTCCGGAGGAAATCAGCCCCAGCATTTT; CDR3 protein: CASSSGGNQPQHF
CDR3 length: 15; D gene: -; V gene: TRBV6-5; clone size: once; J gene: TRBJ1-3; CDR3 DNA: TGTGCCAGCAGTTACTCGATGATAGATGGAAACACCATATATTTT; CDR3 protein: CASSYSMIDGNTIYF
CDR3 length: 13; D gene: -; V gene: TRBV6-5; clone size: -; J gene: TRBJ1-2; CDR3 DNA: TGTGCCAGCAGTTACCAGGGGAAGTTAGGCTACACCTTC; CDR3 protein: CASSYQGKLGYTF
CDR3 length: 11; D gene: TRBD1; V gene: TRBV28; clone size: -; J gene: TRBJ1-2; CDR3 DNA: TGTGCCACCTGGACAGGGGTGGACTACACCTTC; CDR3 protein: CATWTGVDYTF
CDR3 length: 16; D gene: TRBD2; V gene: TRBV7-9; clone size: -; J gene: TRBJ2-1; CDR3 DNA: TGTGCCAGCCCAACAATAGCGGGAGCTATTAACAATGAGCAGTTCTTC; CDR3 protein: CASPTIAGAINNEQFF
CDR3 length: 16; D gene: TRBD2; V gene: TRBV18; clone size: -; J gene: TRBJ2-5; CDR3 DNA: TGTGCCAGCTCACGGCGGGAGGGCAGGTCAGCAGAGACCCAGTACTTC; CDR3 protein: CASSRREGRSAETQYF
CDR3 length: 11; D gene: -; V gene: TRBV6-4; clone size: -; J gene: TRBJ2-7; CDR3 DNA: TGTGCCAGCAGCAACAGGGACGAGCAGTACTTC; CDR3 protein: CASSNRDEQYF
CDR3 length: 18; D gene: TRBD2; V gene: TRBV2; clone size: once; J gene: TRBJ2-7; CDR3 DNA: TGTGCCAGCAGAGGGACTAGCGGGAGGGTGACCAGCTCCTACGAGCAGTACTTC; CDR3 protein: CASRGTSGRVTSSYEQYF
CDR3 length: 16; D gene: TRBD2; V gene: TRBV27; clone size: -; J gene: TRBJ2-1; CDR3 DNA: TGTGCCAGCAGTTCCGGGACTAGCGGCCTGTACAATGAGCAGTTCTTC; CDR3 protein: CASSSGTSGLYNEQFF
CDR3 length: 13; D gene: -; V gene: TRBV6-5; clone size: -; J gene: TRBJ1-1; CDR3 DNA: TGTGCCACCAAAACGACTGTGAACACTGAAGCTTTCTTT; CDR3 protein: CATKTTVNTEAFF
CDR3 length: 14; D gene: TRBD1; V gene: TRBV6-2/TRBV6-3; clone size: -; J gene: TRBJ1-5; CDR3 DNA: TGTGCCAGCAGCCCAGGACAGGGGGATCAGCCCCAGCATTTT; CDR3 protein: CASSPGQGDQPQHF
CDR3 length: 16; D gene: TRBD2; V gene: TRBV15; clone size: -; J gene: TRBJ2-2; CDR3 DNA: TGTGCCACCACCCTTCCCCTCGGGAGGGGGACCGGGGAGCTGTTTTTT; CDR3 protein: CATTLPLGRGTGELFF
CDR3 length: 16; D gene: -; V gene: TRBV7-2; clone size: -; J gene: TRBJ2-1; CDR3 DNA: TGTGCCAGCAGCTTAGCGTTTGACAGCTCCTACAATGAGCAGTTCTTC; CDR3 protein: CASSLAFDSSYNEQFF
CDR3 length: 18; D gene: TRBD2; V gene: TRBV4-3; clone size: -; J gene: TRBJ2-3; CDR3 DNA: TGCGCCAGCAGCCAAGAAGGAGTCCGCGGGAGGTTCGCAGATACGCAGTATTTT; CDR3 protein: CASSQEGVRGRFADTQYF
CDR3 length: 14; D gene: -; V gene: TRBV27; clone size: once; J gene: TRBJ2-2; CDR3 DNA: TGTGCCAGCAGTTTAAAGCACTCCACCGGGGAGCTGTTTTTT; CDR3 protein: CASSLKHSTGELFF
CDR3 length: 15; D gene: -; V gene: TRBV5-1; clone size: -; J gene: TRBJ2-3; CDR3 DNA: TGCGCCAGCAGCCTCTTAGGGACTCTCACAGATACGCAGTATTTT; CDR3 protein: CASSLLGTLTDTQYF